The rows below give T cell receptor beta chains drawn from one sample of a study of cytomegalovirus exposure and HLA in healthy donors. The repertoire was sequenced with immunoSEQ multiplex PCR; TCRdb's copy has only in-frame clones and lacks some. This table holds 85,000 to 120,000 clones, approximately 80% found once. Input material: PBMCs. The origin of the receptors is a man in his sixties in good health and CMV-seronegative. The CDR3 runs from the conserved cysteine through the conserved F or W. D genes are given only for firm matches. Size values are once, few and many counts, or a class for expanded clones, and some rows have none.

NA	NA	TRBV7-2	TRBJ2-5	TGTGCCAGCAGCCCCGCCCGGGAGACCCAGTACTTC	CASSPARETQYF
TRBD2	NA	TRBV5-6	TRBJ2-1	TGTGCCAGCAGCTTGATCCAAGCGGGGGGGCGGGGTGAGCAGTTCTTC	CASSLIQAGGRGEQFF
NA	few	TRBV21-1	TRBJ1-4	TGTGCCAGCAGGAATGGAGGGTGGGCTAATGAAAAACTGTTTTTT	CASRNGGWANEKLFF
NA	NA	TRBV2	TRBJ1-3	TGTGCCAGCAGTGTCTCAGGGATAAGCTCTGGAAACACCATATATTTT	CASSVSGISSGNTIYF
NA	NA	TRBV2	TRBJ2-5	TGTGCCAGCAGTGCGGCGGGGGCGGGGTTTGGGACCCAGTACTTC	CASSAAGAGFGTQYF
TRBD1	once	TRBV5-1	TRBJ1-1	TGCGCCAGCAGCTTCGGGACAGGGGGGGGTGAAGCTTTCTTT	CASSFGTGGGEAFF
NA	NA	TRBV6-1	TRBJ1-1	TGTGCCAGCAGTAGCACTTGGGCTTTCTTT	CASSSTWAFF
NA	many	TRBV6-6	TRBJ1-2	TGTGCCAGCACTGATTCATATCGGGATCTTGGTGGCTACACCTTC	CASTDSYRDLGGYTF
NA	NA	TRBV5-1	TRBJ2-1	TGCGCCAGCAGCTTTGAAGGGGGCAATGAGCAGTTCTTC	CASSFEGGNEQFF
NA	few	TRBV19	TRBJ2-1	TGTGCCAGTAGTATAGGGCAAACAGGGTGGACTGGCAATGAGCAGTTCTTC	CASSIGQTGWTGNEQFF
NA	NA	TRBV9	TRBJ2-7	TGTGCCAGCAACCGGCGGGGCGAAACCTACGAGCAGTACTTC	CASNRRGETYEQYF
NA	NA	TRBV28	TRBJ1-3	TGTGCCAGCAGTTTGAGCACGGGAGGAAACACCATATATTTT	CASSLSTGGNTIYF
TRBD1	NA	TRBV29-1	TRBJ2-4	TGCAGCGCCGGTCCAGGGGGCGTTAAAAACATTCAGTACTTC	CSAGPGGVKNIQYF
TRBD2	NA	TRBV7-2	TRBJ2-1	TGTGCCAGCAGCACAGTAGCGGGGGGTTTCAATGAGCAGTTCTTC	CASSTVAGGFNEQFF
NA	NA	TRBV10-3	TRBJ2-3	TGTGCCATCAGTGAGCGGGGGATCGCAGATACGCAGTATTTT	CAISERGIADTQYF